This TCR beta chain was observed in a study of T-cell reconstitution after alpha-beta-depleted transplantation in children. Points from the study as a whole: It was reported that alpha-beta T cells came from several hundred expanded graft clones (about two months after transplant).

Between the trimmed V and J ends, which lost 1 base and 14 bases, there was a span of 15 bases. Germline values: CDR1 LGHDT, CDR2 YNNKEL (reference sequence). This CDR3 is 13 amino acids long. Turning to this clonotype: The antigen is undetermined.

Unique molecular identifiers tagged the TCRbeta library. One entry per CDR3 protein results from TCRdb running MiXCR on the PCR reads. The sample gives hundreds of thousands of distinct CDR3 sequences, 23% of which show up once; about 14% is in the top ten. The starting material was PBMCs, mostly from graft donor cells, obtained 360 days after TCRalphabeta/CD19-depleted stem cell transplant. This TCR was recovered from a boy under two years old who had a stem cell transplant for acute myeloid leukemia, so the T cells may come from the graft donor. V usage is TRBV3-1 and J usage is TRBJ2-1; possibly TRBD2 for D (6 bases). In nucleotides, the CDR3 is TGTGCCAGCAGCCAAGGACCGGGGGAGATGGAGTTCTTC. Protein product: CASSQGPGEMEFF.